This T cell receptor (beta chain) emerged from a study of blood T cell repertoires in COVID-19. Study as a whole: The study drew acute and convalescent COVID-19 samples from the United States, Italy and Spain. The analysed material was cDNA or gDNA that came from T cells, B-cell-depleted T cells, or PBMCs.

The CDR3 length is 14 residues. Per the germline V gene, CDR1 is SGDLS and CDR2 is YYNGEE. V lost 4 bases and J lost 4; bases outside the gene matches: 5. Authors' analysis steps: By means of reference gene primer amplification, nucleated cell counts were estimated. Generated by immunoSEQ multiplex PCR, the TCRdb table keeps only in-frame clones and is missing some. V, J and clone size derive from that table, while D and trimming were established from the DNA sequence. Of approximately 140,000 clones in the sample, approximately 87% were seen once. The receptor was derived from a woman aged 40 to 49 with acute or convalescent COVID-19. This chain uses TRBV9 with TRBJ2-3; 8 bases fit TRBD1. What was sequenced was peripheral blood. CDR3 in DNA: TGTGCCAGCAGCCCAGGGGGCCCATCAGATACGCAGTATTTT. Encoded protein: CASSPGGPSDTQYF. Using reference TRBV9 and TRBJ2-3 for the parts outside the CDR3, the full variable domain is DSGVTQTPKHLITATGQRVTLRCSPRSGDLSVYWYQQSLDQGLQFLIQYYNGEERAKGNILERFSAQQFPDLHSELNLSSLELGDSALYFCASSPGGPSDTQYFGPGTRLTVL.